These 5 T cell receptor beta chains share one sample of origin, sequenced in a study of CD8+CD57+ T cells in acquired aplastic anemia. Genomic DNA acted as the template from which TCR beta VDJ combination and CDR3 sequence profiling were carried out. TCRdb passed the reads through MiXCR, listing each CDR3 protein once. The sample yields some 70,000 distinct CDR3 sequences, around half seen once. Input material: sorted CD4+, CD8+, or CD8+CD57+ T cells (not recorded which) from PBMCs. These receptors came from a human donor in good health, serving as a control.

V gene TRBV19 combines with J gene TRBJ1-5, with D tentatively TRBD1 (5 bases). Germline CDR1 and CDR2: LNHDA and SQIVND (reference sequence). V gave up 3 bases and J gave up 4 bases, with 10 bases separating them. The CDR3 is made up of 14 amino acids. This CDR3 reads CASSMGLKNQPQHF. In nucleotides, the CDR3 is TGTGCCAGTAGTATGGGACTGAAAAATCAGCCCCAGCATTTT.

This clonotype was recorded only once. The CDR3 sequence: CASSKGQGGGYTF. The CDR3 DNA follows: TGTGCCAGCAGTAAAGGACAGGGAGGCGGCTACACCTTC. The chain uses TRBV25-1 and TRBJ1-2; 8 nucleotides line up with TRBD1. Looked up from germline, CDR1 is MGHDK and CDR2 is SYGVNS. Trimming took 5 bases from V and 8 from J; bases not matched to a gene: 7. This CDR3 has 13 amino acids.

The chain combines TRBV10-3 with TRBJ1-2; D is possibly TRBD1 (5 bases). The CDR3 totals 14 residues. In germline, CDR1 is ENHRY, CDR2 SYGVKD. V lost 3 bases and J lost 6, with 14 bases in between. Written as DNA, the CDR3 is TGTGCCATCAGTGATCAGGGCTACATCGATGGCTACACCTTC. It codes for CAISDQGYIDGYTF.

Turning to this clonotype: A much larger clone lies one base from this, so it may be a read error. The gene calls are TRBV5-1 and TRBJ2-1; the match to TRBD2 covers 11 bases. This CDR3 has 15 amino acids. CDR1 and CDR2 (germline): SGHRS, YFSETQ. The CDR3 loop reads CASSPIAGGLNERFF. CDR3 nucleotides: TGCGCCAGCAGCCCAATAGCGGGGGGGCTTAATGAGCGGTTCTTC. Full variable domain (missing parts from reference TRBV5-1 and TRBJ2-1): KAGVTQTPRYLIKTRGQQVTLSCSPISGHRSVSWYQQTPGQGLQFLFEYFSETQRNKGNFPGRFSGRQFSNSRSEMNVSTLELGDSALYLCASSPIAGGLNERFFGPGTRLTVL.

The chain couples TRBV20-1 to TRBJ2-7, with 7 bases aligning to TRBD2. The V gene end was trimmed by 1 base and the J gene end by 3 bases; junction bases not matched to a gene: 15. The CDR3 totals 17 residues. Germline V lookup: CDR1 DFQATT, CDR2 SNEGSKA (reference sequence). CDR3 DNA sequence: TGCAGTGCTAGAGGCGGCGGGAGCCGCTCCGGCATCTACGAGCAGTACTTC. The encoded protein is CSARGGGSRSGIYEQYF.